This TCR beta chain originates from a study of shared clonotypes between healthy human individuals. CD8 cells classed as naive were CD45RO-negative and positively selected for CCR7, excluding terminally differentiated effector memory CD45RA+ cells. This CDR3 is built from 14 residues. V lost 2 bases and J lost 8, with 15 bases in between. CDR1 and CDR2 from the germline V gene are MDHEN and SYDVKM. Produced via immunoSEQ multiplex PCR; TCRdb's table is partial and in-frame only. The sample holds roughly 2 million clones, about 95% seen once. The sequencing sample was made of naive CD8+ T cells sorted from blood. This receptor was identified in a man aged 18 to 30 in good health. This chain connects TRBV28 to TRBJ1-2; no firm D call. CDR3 amino acids: CASSLAGSLQGYTF. CDR3 DNA: TGTGCCAGCAGTTTAGCAGGCTCCCTCCAAGGCTACACCTTC.